This TCR beta chain was profiled in a study of CD8+ T cells in alopecia areata. Study summary: Treated patients were given oral tofacitinib, which was dosed at 5 to 10 mg twice daily.

Trimming took off 6 bases at V and 0 bases at J, with 15 bases between the two ends. This CDR3 is 15 amino acids long. The germline V gene encodes CDR1 SQVTM and CDR2 ANQGSEA. Study outcomes and limitations: Sequenced scalp T cells also include alphabeta T cells resident in normal skin. Especially in alopecia totalis/universalis, lesional scalp showed greater clonality than normal scalp did.

Concerning this clone itself: Its specificity is not known.

Sequencing templates came from extracted RNA that was reverse transcribed into cDNA. Clones were sequenced by immunoSEQ multiplex PCR, and TCRdb holds only the in-frame ones, with some missing. This table has hundreds of thousands of clones, roughly two thirds appearing once. The sequence was collected from a human donor with alopecia areata. The material sequenced was CD4+ T cells sorted from blood, taken at week 0. The V call is TRBV29-1, the J call TRBJ2-4; no firm D call. The CDR3 region is CSVLTGPLAKNIQYF. In DNA, the CDR3 is TGCAGCGTCCTAACCGGGCCTCTAGCCAAAAACATTCAGTACTTC. Full variable domain (remainder filled in from reference TRBV29-1 and TRBJ2-4): SAVISQKPSRDICQRGTSLTIQCQVDSQVTMMFWYRQQPGQSLTLIATANQGSEATYESGFVIDKFPISRPNLTFSTLTVSNMSPEDSSIYLCSVLTGPLAKNIQYFGAGTRLSVL.